The sequence of this T cell receptor (beta chain) was determined in a study of T cells expressing NK-cell markers. Study context: Sorted CD3+CD56-NKG2C+, CD3+CD56+NKG2C+ and CD3+CD56+NKG2C- T cells supplied the TCR beta repertoires.

The CDR3 contains 12 residues. Germline CDR1 SGHRS, CDR2 YFSETQ. Remarks on this clonotype: The antigen is undetermined.

General study points: A range of about 1.0-7.0% of CD8+ T cells consisted of dominant NKG2C+ clonotypes in 5 to 7 donors.

TCRdb derives one entry per CDR3 protein from the 5' RACE reads, leaving out DNA. The sample data list 400,000 to 550,000 distinct CDR3 sequences. The chain employs TRBV5-1 and TRBJ2-2; TCRdb designates TRBD1, a call that cannot be tested without DNA. This clonotype originated in a woman aged 18 to 75 in good health. The specimen was blood T cells: a sorted CD56 or NKG2C T cell subset, CD4+ or CD8+ T cells, or bulk PBMC T cells (not recorded which). CDR3 protein: CASRPPAGELFF.